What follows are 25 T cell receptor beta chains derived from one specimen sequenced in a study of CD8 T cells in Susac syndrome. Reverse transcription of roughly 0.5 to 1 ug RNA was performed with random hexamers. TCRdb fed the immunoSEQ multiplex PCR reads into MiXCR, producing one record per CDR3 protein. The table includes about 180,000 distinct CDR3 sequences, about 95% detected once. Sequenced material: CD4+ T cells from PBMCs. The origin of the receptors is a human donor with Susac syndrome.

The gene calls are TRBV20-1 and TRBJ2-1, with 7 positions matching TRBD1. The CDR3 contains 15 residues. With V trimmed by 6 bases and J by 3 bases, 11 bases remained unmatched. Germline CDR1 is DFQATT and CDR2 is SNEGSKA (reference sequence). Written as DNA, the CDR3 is TGCAGTGCCGCAGACAGGGATCCATTCTACAATGAGCAGTTCTTC. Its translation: CSAADRDPFYNEQFF.

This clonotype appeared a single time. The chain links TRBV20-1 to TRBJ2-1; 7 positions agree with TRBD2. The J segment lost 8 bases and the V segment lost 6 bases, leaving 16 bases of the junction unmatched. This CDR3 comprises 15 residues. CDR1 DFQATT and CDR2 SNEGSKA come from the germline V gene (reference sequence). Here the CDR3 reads CSAISGRANSDEQFF. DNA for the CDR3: TGCAGTGCCATATCTGGGAGGGCCAATAGCGATGAGCAGTTCTTC.

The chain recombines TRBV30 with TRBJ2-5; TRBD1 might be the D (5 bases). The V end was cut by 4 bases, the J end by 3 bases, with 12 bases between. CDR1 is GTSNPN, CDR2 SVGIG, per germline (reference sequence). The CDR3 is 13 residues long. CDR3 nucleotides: TGTGCCTGGATGCTCTCAGGGAAAGAGACCCAGTACTTC. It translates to CAWMLSGKETQYF. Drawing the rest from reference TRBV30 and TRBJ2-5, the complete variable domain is SQTIHQWPATLVQPVGSPLSLECTVEGTSNPNLYWYRQAAGRGLQLLFYSVGIGQISSEVPQNLSASRPQDRQFILSSKKLLLSDSGFYLCAWMLSGKETQYFGPGTRLLVL.

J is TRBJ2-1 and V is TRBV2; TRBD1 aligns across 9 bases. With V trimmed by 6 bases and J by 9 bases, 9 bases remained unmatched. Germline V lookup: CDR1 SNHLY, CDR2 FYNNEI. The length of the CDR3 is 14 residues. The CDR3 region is CASRAGTGPGEQFF. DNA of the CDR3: TGTGCCAGCAGAGCCGGGACAGGGCCGGGTGAGCAGTTCTTC.

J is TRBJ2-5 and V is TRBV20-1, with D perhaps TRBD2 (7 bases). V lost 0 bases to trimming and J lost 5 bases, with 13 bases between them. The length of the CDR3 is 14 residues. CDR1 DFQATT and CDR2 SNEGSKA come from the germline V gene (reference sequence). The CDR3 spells CSARDRGAGETQYF. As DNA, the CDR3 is TGCAGTGCTAGAGATCGGGGGGCCGGGGAGACCCAGTACTTC.

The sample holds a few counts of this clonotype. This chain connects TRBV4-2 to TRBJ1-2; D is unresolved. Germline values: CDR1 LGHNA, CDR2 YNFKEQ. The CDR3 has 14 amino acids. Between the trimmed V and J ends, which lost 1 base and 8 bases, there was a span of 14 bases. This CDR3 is CASSQGQEERGYTF. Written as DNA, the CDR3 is TGTGCCAGCAGCCAAGGCCAGGAGGAGCGCGGCTACACCTTC.

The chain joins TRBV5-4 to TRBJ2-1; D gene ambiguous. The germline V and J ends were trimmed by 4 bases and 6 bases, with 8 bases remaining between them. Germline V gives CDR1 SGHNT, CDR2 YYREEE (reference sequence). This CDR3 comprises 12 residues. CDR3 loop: CASSARLNEQFF. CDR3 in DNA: TGTGCCAGCAGCGCCCGACTCAATGAGCAGTTCTTC.

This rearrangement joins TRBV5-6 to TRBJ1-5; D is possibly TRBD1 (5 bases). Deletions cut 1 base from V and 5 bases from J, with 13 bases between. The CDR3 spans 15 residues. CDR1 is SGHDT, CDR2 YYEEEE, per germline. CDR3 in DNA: TGTGCCAGCAGCTTGATGGGGCAGGGTGATCAGCCCCAGCATTTT. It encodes CASSLMGQGDQPQHF. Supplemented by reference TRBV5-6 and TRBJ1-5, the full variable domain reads DAGVTQSPTHLIKTRGQQVTLRCSPKSGHDTVSWYQQALGQGPQFIFQYYEEEERQRGNFPDRFSGHQFPNYSSELNVNALLLGDSALYLCASSLMGQGDQPQHFGDGTRLSIL.

The CDR3 DNA sequence: TGTGCCAGCAGCTACAGGGGGCAGACGACTAATGAAAAACTGTTTTTT. Protein: CASSYRGQTTNEKLFF. The chain joins TRBV9 to TRBJ1-4; 9 nucleotides align to TRBD1. J gave up 2 bases and V 4 bases, and 6 bases lay outside the gene matches. The CDR3 consists of 16 residues. CDR1 and CDR2 (germline): SGDLS, YYNGEE. The full variable domain, rest sourced from reference TRBV9 and TRBJ1-4, is DSGVTQTPKHLITATGQRVTLRCSPRSGDLSVYWYQQSLDQGLQFLIQYYNGEERAKGNILERFSAQQFPDLHSELNLSSLELGDSALYFCASSYRGQTTNEKLFFGSGTQLSVL.

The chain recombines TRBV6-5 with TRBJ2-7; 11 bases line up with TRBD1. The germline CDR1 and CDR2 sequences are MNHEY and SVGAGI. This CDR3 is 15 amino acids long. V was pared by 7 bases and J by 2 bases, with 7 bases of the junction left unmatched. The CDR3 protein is CASTPGTGGTYEQYF. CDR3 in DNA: TGTGCCAGCACCCCTGGGACAGGGGGAACCTACGAGCAGTACTTC.

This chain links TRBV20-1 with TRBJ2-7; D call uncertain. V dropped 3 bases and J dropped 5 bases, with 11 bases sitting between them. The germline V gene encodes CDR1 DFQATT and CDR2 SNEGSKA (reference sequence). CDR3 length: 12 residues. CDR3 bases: TGCAGTGCTAGGGGTAGGAGCAACGAGCAGTACTTC. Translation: CSARGRSNEQYF.

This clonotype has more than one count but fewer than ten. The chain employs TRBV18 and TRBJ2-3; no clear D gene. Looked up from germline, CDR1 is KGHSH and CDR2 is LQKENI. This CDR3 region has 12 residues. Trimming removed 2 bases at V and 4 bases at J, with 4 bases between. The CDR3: CASSPGPDTQYF. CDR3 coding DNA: TGTGCCAGCTCACCAGGGCCAGATACGCAGTATTTT. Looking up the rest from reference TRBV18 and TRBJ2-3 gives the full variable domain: NAGVMQNPRHLVRRRGQEARLRCSPMKGHSHVYWYRQLPEEGLKFMVYLQKENIIDESGMPKERFSAEFPKEGPSILRIQQVVRGDSAAYFCASSPGPDTQYFGPGTRLTVL.

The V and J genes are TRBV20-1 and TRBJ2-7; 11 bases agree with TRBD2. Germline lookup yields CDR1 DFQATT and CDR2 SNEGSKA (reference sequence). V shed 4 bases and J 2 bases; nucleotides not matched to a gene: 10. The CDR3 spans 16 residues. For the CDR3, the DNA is TGCAGTGCTACAAGGACTAGCGGGCACCCCCCCTACGAGCAGTACTTC. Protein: CSATRTSGHPPYEQYF.

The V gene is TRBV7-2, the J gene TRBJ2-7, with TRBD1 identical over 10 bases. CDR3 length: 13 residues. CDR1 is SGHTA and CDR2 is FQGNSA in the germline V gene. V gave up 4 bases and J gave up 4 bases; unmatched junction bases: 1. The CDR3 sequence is CASSWGQGYEQYF. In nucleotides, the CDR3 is TGTGCCAGCAGCTGGGGACAGGGGTACGAGCAGTACTTC.

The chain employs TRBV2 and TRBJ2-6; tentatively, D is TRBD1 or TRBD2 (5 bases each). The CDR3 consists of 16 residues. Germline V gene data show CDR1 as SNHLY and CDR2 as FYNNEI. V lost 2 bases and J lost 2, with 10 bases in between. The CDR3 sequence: CASSEMGTTGANVLTF. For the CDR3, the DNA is TGTGCCAGCAGTGAAATGGGGACGACTGGGGCCAACGTCCTGACTTTC. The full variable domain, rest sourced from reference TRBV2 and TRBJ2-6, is EPEVTQTPSHQVTQMGQEVILRCVPISNHLYFYWYRQILGQKVEFLVSFYNNEISEKSEIFDDQFSVERPDGSNFTLKIRSTKLEDSAMYFCASSEMGTTGANVLTFGAGSRLTVL.

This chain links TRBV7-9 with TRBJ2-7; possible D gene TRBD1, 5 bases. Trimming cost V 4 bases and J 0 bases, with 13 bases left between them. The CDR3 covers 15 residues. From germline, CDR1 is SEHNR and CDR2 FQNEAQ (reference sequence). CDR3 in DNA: TGTGCCAGCAGCTCTCAGGGCAGCAGCTCCTACGAGCAGTACTTC. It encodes CASSSQGSSSYEQYF. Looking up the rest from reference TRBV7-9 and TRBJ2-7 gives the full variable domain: DTGVSQNPRHKITKRGQNVTFRCDPISEHNRLYWYRQTLGQGPEFLTYFQNEAQLEKSRLLSDRFSAERPKGSFSTLEIQRTEQGDSAMYLCASSSQGSSSYEQYFGPGTRLTVT.

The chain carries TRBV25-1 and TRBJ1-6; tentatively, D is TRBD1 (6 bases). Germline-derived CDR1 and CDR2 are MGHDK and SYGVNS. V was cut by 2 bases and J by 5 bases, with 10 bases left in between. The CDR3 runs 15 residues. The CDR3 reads CASSELDRNNSPLHF. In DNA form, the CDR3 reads TGTGCCAGCAGTGAACTCGACAGGAATAATTCACCCCTCCACTTT.

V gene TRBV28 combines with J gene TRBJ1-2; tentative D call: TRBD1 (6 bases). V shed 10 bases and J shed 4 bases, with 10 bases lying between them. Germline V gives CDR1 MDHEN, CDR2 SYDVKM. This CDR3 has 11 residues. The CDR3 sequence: CATGTLYGYTF. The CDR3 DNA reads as TGTGCCACCGGGACACTCTATGGCTACACCTTC.

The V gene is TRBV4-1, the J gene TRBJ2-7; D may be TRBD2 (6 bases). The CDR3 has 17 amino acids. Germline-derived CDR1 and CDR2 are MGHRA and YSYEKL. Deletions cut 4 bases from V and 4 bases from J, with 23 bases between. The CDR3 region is CASSRAGGAGGIYEQYF. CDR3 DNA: TGCGCCAGCAGCCGCGCTGGGGGAGCCGGGGGTATATACGAGCAGTACTTC.

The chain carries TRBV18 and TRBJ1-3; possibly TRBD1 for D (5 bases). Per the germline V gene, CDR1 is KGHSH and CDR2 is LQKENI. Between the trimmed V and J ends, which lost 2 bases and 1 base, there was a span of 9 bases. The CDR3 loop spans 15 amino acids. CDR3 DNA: TGTGCCAGCTCACCAGGGGCCGAGTCTGGAAACACCATATATTTT. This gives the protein CASSPGAESGNTIYF.

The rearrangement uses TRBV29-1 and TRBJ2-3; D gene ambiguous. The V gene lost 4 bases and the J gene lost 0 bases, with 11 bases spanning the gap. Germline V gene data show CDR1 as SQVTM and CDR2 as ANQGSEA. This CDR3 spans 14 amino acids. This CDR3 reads CSVVTVASTDTQYF. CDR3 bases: TGCAGCGTTGTAACTGTCGCTAGCACAGATACGCAGTATTTT.

CDR3 DNA sequence: TGTGCCAGCAGCTTGAAGACAGGGGTGGGCACAGATACGCAGTATTTT. This translates into CASSLKTGVGTDTQYF. This rearrangement joins TRBV5-8 to TRBJ2-3; 8 bases match TRBD1. The trim removed 1 base at V and 1 base at J, leaving 5 bases unmatched. CDR1 is SGHTS and CDR2 is YDEGEE in the germline V gene. This CDR3 comprises 16 residues.

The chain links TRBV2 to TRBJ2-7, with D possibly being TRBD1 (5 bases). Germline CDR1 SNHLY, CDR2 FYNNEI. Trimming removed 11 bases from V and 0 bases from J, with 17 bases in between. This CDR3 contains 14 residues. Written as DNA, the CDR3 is TGTGCCGGCACTCCTGGGGCGACCTCCTACGAGCAGTACTTC. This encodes CAGTPGATSYEQYF.

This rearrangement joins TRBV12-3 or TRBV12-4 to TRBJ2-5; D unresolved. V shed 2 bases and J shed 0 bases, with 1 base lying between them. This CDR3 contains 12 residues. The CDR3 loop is CASSLNQETQYF. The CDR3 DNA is TGTGCCAGCAGTTTAAACCAAGAGACCCAGTACTTC.

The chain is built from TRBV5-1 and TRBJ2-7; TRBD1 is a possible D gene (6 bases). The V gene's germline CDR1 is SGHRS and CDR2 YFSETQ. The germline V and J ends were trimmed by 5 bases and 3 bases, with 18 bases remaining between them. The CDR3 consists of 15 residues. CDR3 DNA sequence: TGCGCCAGCAGGTTAACAGGGTCGAACATCTACGAGCAGTACTTC. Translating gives CASRLTGSNIYEQYF.